This TCR beta chain was profiled in a study of blood T cells in healthy people across ages. For the study at large: Template switching picked up about one barcoded beta molecule for each two T cells. Findings of the study overall: Changes seen in expanded clonotypes were possibly confounded by donor CMV status left unknown.

Primed by a sample-barcoded 5' primer and a J-beta primer mix, a second PCR proceeded for about 7 to 11 cycles. All samples gave at least 3 million CDR3-containing paired-end reads. Via MiXCR, TCRdb re-called the 5' RACE reads, giving one row per CDR3 protein. This sample carries around 690,000 distinct CDR3 sequences, approximately 59% of them seen once, and the ten largest clones take around 37%. As to this clonotype: Its antigen is not identified.

The clonotype originates from a man in his 60s in good health. The sequenced material came from blood.

The DNA of the CDR3 is TGCAGCGTCGTAAGTGCAGAAACCCAAGAGACCCAGTACTTC. Translating it yields CSVVSAETQETQYF. The V and J genes are TRBV29-1 and TRBJ2-5, with no clear D. Germline CDR1 and CDR2: SQVTM and ANQGSEA. V shed 6 bases and J shed 1 base, with 15 bases lying between them. The CDR3 sequence is 14 residues long.